These 21 T cell receptor beta chains were sequenced from one sample in a study of lymphopenia after photon versus proton radiotherapy. Assay: immunoSEQ multiplex PCR; the TCRdb copy retains only in-frame clones and omits some. The table has over 35,000 clones, roughly 84% seen once. This sample comprised peripheral blood, obtained from a patient treated with proton-based radiotherapy. These TCRs come from a woman aged 65 to 85 with pancreatic cancer. Some clones in this sample may be carry-over from other donors' samples.

This clone showed up just a few times. Additional DNA sequences in this sample encode the identical CDR3. The rearrangement uses TRBV7-9 and TRBJ1-2, with D possibly TRBD1 on 6 matching bases. The V gene's germline CDR1 is SEHNR and CDR2 FQNEAQ (reference sequence). The CDR3 runs 13 residues. Deletions cut 1 base from V and 8 bases from J, with 11 bases between. CDR3 loop: CASSLEQGLGYTF. The CDR3 bases are TGTGCCAGCAGCTTAGAACAGGGTCTCGGCTACACCTTC.

CDR3 in amino acids: CASGGQGSYNEQFF. In DNA, the CDR3 is TGTGCTAGTGGGGGACAGGGTTCCTACAATGAGCAGTTCTTC. This chain uses TRBV12-5 with TRBJ2-1; 9 bases match TRBD1. Germline trimming cut 6 bases from V and 1 base from J; bases unmatched to any gene: 1. The CDR3 loop spans 14 amino acids. CDR1 and CDR2 from the germline V gene are LGHNT and FRNRAP.

The chain has TRBV28 and TRBJ1-5; D unresolved. The germline gives CDR1 MDHEN, CDR2 SYDVKM. This CDR3 is 15 amino acids long. Trimming removed 6 bases at V and 2 bases at J, with 14 bases between. CDR3 nucleotide sequence: TGTGCCAGCAGACAGACTCCAGCGGGCAATCAGCCCCAGCATTTT. Protein product: CASRQTPAGNQPQHF.

This clone was seen only once. The chain has TRBV6-1 and TRBJ2-7; 7 bases fit TRBD1. Germline-derived CDR1 and CDR2 are MNHNS and SASEGT. Unmatched junction bases numbered 4, after V lost 5 bases and J lost 0 bases. CDR3 length: 14 amino acids. CDR3 amino acids: CASSQGDVSYEQYF. DNA for the CDR3: TGTGCCAGCAGTCAGGGGGACGTCTCCTACGAGCAGTACTTC.

The chain recombines TRBV11-3 with TRBJ1-3; a possible D gene is TRBD1 (6 bases). The V end was cut by 1 base, the J end by 2 bases, with 6 bases between. Germline CDR1 reads SGHNT; CDR2 reads YENEEA. The CDR3 totals 14 residues. Here the CDR3 DNA reads TGTGCCAGCAGCTTAGGGGGGCCTGGAAACACCATATATTTT. Protein sequence: CASSLGGPGNTIYF. Combining the CDR3 with reference TRBV11-3 and TRBJ1-3 gives the whole variable domain EAGVVQSPRYKIIEKKQPVAFWCNPISGHNTLYWYLQNLGQGPELLIRYENEEAVDDSQLPKDRFSAERLKGVDSTLKIQPAELGDSAVYLCASSLGGPGNTIYFGEGSWLTVV.

The rearrangement joins TRBV7-9 to TRBJ1-4; 9 bases line up with TRBD1. Looked up from germline, CDR1 is SEHNR and CDR2 is FQNEAQ (reference sequence). After removal of 5 bases from V and 8 bases from J, the junction contained 6 bases not matched to a gene. The CDR3 is made up of 14 amino acids. The CDR3 reads CASSDLTGGEKLFF. CDR3 bases: TGTGCCAGCAGCGACCTGACAGGGGGGGAAAAACTGTTTTTT.

This chain uses TRBV18 with TRBJ1-5, with a weak D call TRBD1 (5 bases). This CDR3 is 16 amino acids long. V was shortened by 3 bases and J by 1 base, with 13 bases between the two germline ends. CDR1 and CDR2 (germline): KGHSH, LQKENI. The CDR3 is CASSPDRNPSNQPQHF. The CDR3 nucleotides read TGTGCCAGCTCACCTGACAGAAACCCGAGCAATCAGCCCCAGCATTTT.

The chain is built from TRBV5-6 and TRBJ2-7; no firm D call. Looked up from germline, CDR1 is SGHDT and CDR2 is YYEEEE. The CDR3 spans 12 residues. V lost 2 bases to trimming and J lost 6 bases, with 9 bases between them. The CDR3 protein is CASSLGRSEQYF. The CDR3 nucleotides are TGTGCCAGCAGCTTAGGCAGATCCGAGCAGTACTTC. Full variable domain (outside the CDR3, taken from reference TRBV5-6 and TRBJ2-7): DAGVTQSPTHLIKTRGQQVTLRCSPKSGHDTVSWYQQALGQGPQFIFQYYEEEERQRGNFPDRFSGHQFPNYSSELNVNALLLGDSALYLCASSLGRSEQYFGPGTRLTVT.

The chain recombines TRBV6-6 with TRBJ2-7; perhaps TRBD1 as D (6 bases). Per germline, CDR1 MNHNY and CDR2 SVGAGI (reference sequence). With 6 bases removed from V and 4 bases from J, the gap between germline ends came to 13 bases. This CDR3 spans 13 amino acids. CDR3 in DNA: TGTGCCAGCAGCTTCGCAGGGGAATACGAGCAGTACTTC. Translating it yields CASSFAGEYEQYF.

V and J are TRBV2 and TRBJ1-2; D not certain. Germline CDR1 is SNHLY and CDR2 is FYNNEI. The CDR3 runs to 12 residues. V was shortened by 10 bases and J by 5 bases, with 14 bases between the two germline ends. This CDR3 is CATTIRQYGYTF. The CDR3 nucleotides are TGTGCCACCACGATTCGGCAGTATGGCTACACCTTC.

The chain carries TRBV10-2 and TRBJ1-4; weak D call: TRBD1 (5 bases). The V gene's germline CDR1 is WSHSY and CDR2 SAAADI. The CDR3 sequence is 15 residues long. Deletions cut 0 bases from V and 7 bases from J, with 12 bases between. In DNA, the CDR3 is TGCGCCAGCAGTGAGTCGGCGGGGGTCGGTGAAAAACTGTTTTTT. Protein product: CASSESAGVGEKLFF.

The count of this clone is one. The CDR3 sequence: CASSYLATTDTQYF. The CDR3 DNA follows: TGTGCCAGCAGCTACTTGGCCACCACAGATACGCAGTATTTT. This sequence joins TRBV27 and TRBJ2-3, with unresolved D. CDR3 size: 14 residues. Germline loops: CDR1 MNHEY, CDR2 SMNVEV (reference sequence). Trimming took off 6 bases at V and 2 bases at J, with 12 bases between the two ends.

V and J are TRBV28 and TRBJ2-3; TRBD1 is a possible D gene (5 bases). Trimming left V 6 bases short and J 3 bases short, with 16 bases between. The CDR3 is 15 amino acids. In germline, CDR1 is MDHEN, CDR2 SYDVKM. The CDR3 DNA reads as TGTGCCAGCAGCCCCTTTAGACAGTCTACAGATACGCAGTATTTT. This translates into CASSPFRQSTDTQYF.

This clone was seen more than once but under ten times. The V call is TRBV21-1, the J call TRBJ1-1. TRBV21-1 is reported as a pseudogene. The CDR3 covers 15 residues. The CDR3 protein is CASSKVFEKNTEAFF. CDR3 nucleotides: TGTGCCAGCAGCAAAGTGTTTGAGAAGAACACTGAAGCTTTCTTT.

This chain joins TRBV5-1 and TRBJ2-3; D is perhaps TRBD2 (5 bases). Germline V gene data show CDR1 as SGHRS and CDR2 as YFSETQ. V was cut by 4 bases and J by 1 base, with 13 bases left in between. This CDR3 spans 15 amino acids. CDR3 loop: CASSPGYSGTDTQYF. In nucleotides, the CDR3 is TGCGCCAGCAGCCCGGGATACTCTGGCACAGATACGCAGTATTTT.

This clone was recorded only once. The rearrangement joins TRBV21-1 to TRBJ1-6. TRBV21-1 is annotated as a pseudogene. This CDR3 is built from 16 residues. In DNA form, the CDR3 reads TGTGCCAGCAGTCCCATTGCGGCAGAGTATAATTCACCCCTCCACTTT. Its protein is CASSPIAAEYNSPLHF.

This chain uses TRBV28 with TRBJ1-3; no definite D call. This CDR3 has 18 residues. The germline gives CDR1 MDHEN, CDR2 SYDVKM. The V and J ends lost 1 base and 6 bases respectively, with 22 bases between them. CDR3 residues: CASSLFTYPQISTNTIYF. The CDR3 coding sequence is TGTGCCAGCAGTTTATTTACCTACCCCCAAATCAGTACAAACACCATATATTTT.

This clone was seen just once. Germline is not matched at one junction end, which may reflect a read error. The chain links TRBV7-7 to TRBJ2-3; TRBD2 matches 13 bases. Germline loops: CDR1 SSHAT, CDR2 FNYEAQ (reference sequence). This CDR3 is built from 18 residues. The CDR3 sequence: CASSLGRTSGSLTDTQYF. The CDR3 DNA reads as TGTGCTAGCAGCTTAGGAAGGACTAGCGGGAGTCTCACGGATACGCAGTATTTT. Variable domain in full (rest from reference TRBV7-7 and TRBJ2-3): GAGVSQSPRYKVTKRGQDVTLRCDPISSHATLYWYQQALGQGPEFLTYFNYEAQPDKSGLPSDRFSAERPEGSISTLTIQRTEQRDSAMYRCASSLGRTSGSLTDTQYFGPGTRLTVL.

This rearrangement joins TRBV7-8 to TRBJ2-5; D perhaps matches TRBD2 (5 bases). Germline V gene sequence: CDR1 SGHVS, CDR2 FQNEAQ. The V end lost 5 bases, the J end lost 2 bases, and 24 bases lay between the germline ends. The CDR3 is 18 residues long. Here the CDR3 DNA reads TGTGCCAGCAGCCCCCGGGGATCGGGCCCGTTAATTCAAGAGACCCAGTACTTC. Residues: CASSPRGSGPLIQETQYF.

The chain couples TRBV28 to TRBJ1-5, with 7 bases matching TRBD1. Germline loops: CDR1 MDHEN, CDR2 SYDVKM. Trimming cost V 4 bases and J 3 bases; bases outside gene matches: 6. This CDR3 has 15 residues. CDR3 sequence (DNA): TGTGCCAGCAGTTCCCTAGACAGGGTCAATCAGCCCCAGCATTTT. Encoded protein: CASSSLDRVNQPQHF.

In its sample, this clone was seen once. This chain uses TRBV6-6 with TRBJ1-1, with D tentatively TRBD1 (5 bases). V was cut by 4 bases and J by 0 bases, with 15 bases left in between. CDR3 length: 16 amino acids. Germline loops: CDR1 MNHNY, CDR2 SVGAGI (reference sequence). In nucleotides, the CDR3 is TGTGCCAGCAGTTCAGACGGGGCCCTCATGAACACTGAAGCTTTCTTT. It encodes CASSSDGALMNTEAFF.